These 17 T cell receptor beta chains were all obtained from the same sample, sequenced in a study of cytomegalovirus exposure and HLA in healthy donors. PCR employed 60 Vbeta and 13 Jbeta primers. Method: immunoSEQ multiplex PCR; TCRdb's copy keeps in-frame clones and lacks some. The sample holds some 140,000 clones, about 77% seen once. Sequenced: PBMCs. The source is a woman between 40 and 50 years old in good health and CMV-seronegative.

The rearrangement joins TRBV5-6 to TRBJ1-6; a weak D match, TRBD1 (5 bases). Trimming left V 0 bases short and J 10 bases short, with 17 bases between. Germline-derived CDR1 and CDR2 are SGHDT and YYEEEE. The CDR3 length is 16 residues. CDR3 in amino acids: CASSLGGQGFRSPLHF. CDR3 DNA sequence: TGTGCCAGCAGCTTGGGGGGCCAGGGCTTTCGCTCACCCCTCCACTTT.

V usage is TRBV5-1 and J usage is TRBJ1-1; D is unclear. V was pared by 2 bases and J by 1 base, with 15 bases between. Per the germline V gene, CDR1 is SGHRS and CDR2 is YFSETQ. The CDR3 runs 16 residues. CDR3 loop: CASSLFAAYGNTEAFF. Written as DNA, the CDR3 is TGCGCCAGCAGCTTATTCGCCGCGTACGGGAACACTGAAGCTTTCTTT. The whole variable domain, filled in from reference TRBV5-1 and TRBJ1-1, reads KAGVTQTPRYLIKTRGQQVTLSCSPISGHRSVSWYQQTPGQGLQFLFEYFSETQRNKGNFPGRFSGRQFSNSRSEMNVSTLELGDSALYLCASSLFAAYGNTEAFFGQGTRLTVV.

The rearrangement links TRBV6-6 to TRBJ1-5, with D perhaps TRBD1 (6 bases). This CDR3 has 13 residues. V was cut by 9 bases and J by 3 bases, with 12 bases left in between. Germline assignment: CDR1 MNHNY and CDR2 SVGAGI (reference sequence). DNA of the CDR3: TGTGCCAGTGGGGACATCAACAATCAGCCCCAGCATTTT. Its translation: CASGDINNQPQHF.

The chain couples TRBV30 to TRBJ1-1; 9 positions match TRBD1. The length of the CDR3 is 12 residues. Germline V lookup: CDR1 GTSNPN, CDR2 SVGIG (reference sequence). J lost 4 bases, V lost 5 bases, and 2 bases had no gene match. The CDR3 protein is CAWGTGTTEAFF. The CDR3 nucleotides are TGTGCCTGGGGGACAGGGACCACTGAAGCTTTCTTT.

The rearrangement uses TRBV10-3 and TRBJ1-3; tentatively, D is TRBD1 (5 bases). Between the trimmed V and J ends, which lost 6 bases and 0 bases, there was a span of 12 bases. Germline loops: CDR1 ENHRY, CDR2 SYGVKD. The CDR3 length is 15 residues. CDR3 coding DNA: TGTGCCATCAGGCGGGACTTCTTCTCTGGAAACACCATATATTTT. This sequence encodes CAIRRDFFSGNTIYF.

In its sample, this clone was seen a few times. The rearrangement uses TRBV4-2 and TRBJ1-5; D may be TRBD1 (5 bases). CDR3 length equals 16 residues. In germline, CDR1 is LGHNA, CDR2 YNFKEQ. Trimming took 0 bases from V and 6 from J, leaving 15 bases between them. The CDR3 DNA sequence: TGTGCCAGCAGCCAAGAGCTCCCGGGACTTCTTCAGCCCCAGCATTTT. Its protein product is CASSQELPGLLQPQHF.

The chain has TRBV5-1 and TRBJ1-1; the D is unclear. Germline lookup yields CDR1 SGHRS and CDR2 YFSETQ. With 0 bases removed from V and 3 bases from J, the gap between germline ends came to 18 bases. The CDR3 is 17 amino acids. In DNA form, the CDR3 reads TGCGCCAGCAGCTTGGATGGGTTTTCGGGGATGGACACTGAAGCTTTCTTT. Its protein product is CASSLDGFSGMDTEAFF. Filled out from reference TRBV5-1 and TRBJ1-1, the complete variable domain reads KAGVTQTPRYLIKTRGQQVTLSCSPISGHRSVSWYQQTPGQGLQFLFEYFSETQRNKGNFPGRFSGRQFSNSRSEMNVSTLELGDSALYLCASSLDGFSGMDTEAFFGQGTRLTVV.

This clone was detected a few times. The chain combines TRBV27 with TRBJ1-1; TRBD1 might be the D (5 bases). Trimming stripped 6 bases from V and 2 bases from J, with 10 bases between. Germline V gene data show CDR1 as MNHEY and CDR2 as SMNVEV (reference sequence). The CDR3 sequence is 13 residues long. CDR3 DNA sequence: TGTGCCAGCAGCTTCCAGGGAAACACTGAAGCTTTCTTT. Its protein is CASSFQGNTEAFF.

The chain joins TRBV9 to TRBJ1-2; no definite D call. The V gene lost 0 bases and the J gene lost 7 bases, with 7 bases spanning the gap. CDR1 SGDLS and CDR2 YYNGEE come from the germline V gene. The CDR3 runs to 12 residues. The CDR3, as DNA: TGTGCCAGCAGCGTAGGCGGGCCTGGCTACACCTTC. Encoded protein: CASSVGGPGYTF.

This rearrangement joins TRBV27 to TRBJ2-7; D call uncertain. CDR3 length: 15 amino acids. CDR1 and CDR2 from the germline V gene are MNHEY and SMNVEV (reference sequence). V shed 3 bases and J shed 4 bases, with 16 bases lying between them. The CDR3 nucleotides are TGTGCCAGCAGTTTGCGGCCGATAAATCTTTACGAGCAGTACTTC. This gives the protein CASSLRPINLYEQYF.

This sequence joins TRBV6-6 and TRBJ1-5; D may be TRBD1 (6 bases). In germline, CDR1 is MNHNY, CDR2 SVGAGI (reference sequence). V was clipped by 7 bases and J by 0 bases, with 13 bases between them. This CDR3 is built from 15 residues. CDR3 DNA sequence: TGTGCCAGCACCACCGGACAGTATAGCAATCAGCCCCAGCATTTT. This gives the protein CASTTGQYSNQPQHF.

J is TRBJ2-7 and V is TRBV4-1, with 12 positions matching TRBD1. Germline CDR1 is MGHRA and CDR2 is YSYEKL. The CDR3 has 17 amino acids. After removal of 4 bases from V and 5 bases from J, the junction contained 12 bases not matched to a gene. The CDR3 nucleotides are TGCGCCAGCAGCCGCCCGGGACAGGGGGCGCGGGGAGACGAGCAGTACTTC. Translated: CASSRPGQGARGDEQYF.

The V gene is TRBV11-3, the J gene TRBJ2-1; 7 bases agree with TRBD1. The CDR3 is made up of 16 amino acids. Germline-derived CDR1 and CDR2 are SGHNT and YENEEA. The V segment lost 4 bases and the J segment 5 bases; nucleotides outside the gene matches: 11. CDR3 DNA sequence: TGTGCCAGCAGCTCGCCTCCGGGACAGAAGGACAATGAGCAGTTCTTC. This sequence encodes CASSSPPGQKDNEQFF. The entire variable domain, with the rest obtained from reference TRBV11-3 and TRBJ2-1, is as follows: EAGVVQSPRYKIIEKKQPVAFWCNPISGHNTLYWYLQNLGQGPELLIRYENEEAVDDSQLPKDRFSAERLKGVDSTLKIQPAELGDSAVYLCASSSPPGQKDNEQFFGPGTRLTVL.

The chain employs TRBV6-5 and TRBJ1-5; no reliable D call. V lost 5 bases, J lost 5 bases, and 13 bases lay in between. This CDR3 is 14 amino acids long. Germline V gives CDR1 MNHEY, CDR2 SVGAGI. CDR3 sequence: CASSLQWSDQPQHF. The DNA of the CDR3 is TGTGCCAGCAGTCTTCAGTGGAGCGATCAGCCCCAGCATTTT.

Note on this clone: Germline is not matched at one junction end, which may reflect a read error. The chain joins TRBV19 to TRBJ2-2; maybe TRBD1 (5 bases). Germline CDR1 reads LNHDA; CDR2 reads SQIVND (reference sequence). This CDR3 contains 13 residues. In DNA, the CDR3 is TGTGCCAGTACTATAGGGGCCCCCGGGGAGCTGTTTTTT. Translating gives CASTIGAPGELFF.

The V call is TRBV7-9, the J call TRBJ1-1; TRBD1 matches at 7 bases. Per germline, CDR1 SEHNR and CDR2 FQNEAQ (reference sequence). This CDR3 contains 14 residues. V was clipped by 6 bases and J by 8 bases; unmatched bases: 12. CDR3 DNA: TGTGCCAGCAGGAGAGAGGGTCCACAGGGGGAAGCTTTCTTT. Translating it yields CASRREGPQGEAFF.

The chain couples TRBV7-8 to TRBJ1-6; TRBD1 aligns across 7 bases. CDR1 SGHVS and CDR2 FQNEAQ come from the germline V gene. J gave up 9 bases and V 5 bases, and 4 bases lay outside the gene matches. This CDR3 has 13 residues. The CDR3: CASSPGGRSPLHF. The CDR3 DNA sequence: TGTGCCAGCAGCCCAGGGGGGCGTTCACCCCTCCACTTT.